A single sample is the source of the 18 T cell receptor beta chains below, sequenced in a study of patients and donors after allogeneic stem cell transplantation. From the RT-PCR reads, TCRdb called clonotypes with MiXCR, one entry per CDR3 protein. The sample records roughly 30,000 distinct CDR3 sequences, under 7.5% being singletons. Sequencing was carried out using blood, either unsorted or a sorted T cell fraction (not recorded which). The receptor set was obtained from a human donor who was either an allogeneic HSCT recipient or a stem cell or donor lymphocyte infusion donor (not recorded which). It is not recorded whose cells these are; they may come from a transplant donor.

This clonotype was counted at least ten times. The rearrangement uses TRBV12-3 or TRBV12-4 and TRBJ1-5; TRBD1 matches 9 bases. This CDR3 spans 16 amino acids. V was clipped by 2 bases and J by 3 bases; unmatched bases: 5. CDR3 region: CASSLIGTGNNQPQHF. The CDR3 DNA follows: TGTGCCAGCAGTTTAATAGGGACAGGGAACAATCAGCCCCAGCATTTT.

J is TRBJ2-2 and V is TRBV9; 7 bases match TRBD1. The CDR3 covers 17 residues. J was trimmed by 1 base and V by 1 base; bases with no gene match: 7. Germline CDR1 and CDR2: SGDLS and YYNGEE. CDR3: CASSVSGTAWNTGELFF. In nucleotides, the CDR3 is TGTGCCAGCAGCGTATCCGGGACAGCTTGGAACACCGGGGAGCTGTTTTTT.

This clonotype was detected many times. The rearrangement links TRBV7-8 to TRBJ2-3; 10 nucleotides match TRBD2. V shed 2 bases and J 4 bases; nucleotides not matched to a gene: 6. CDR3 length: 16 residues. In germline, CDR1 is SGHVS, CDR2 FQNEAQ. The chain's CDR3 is CASSLFPSGSADTQYF. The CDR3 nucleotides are TGTGCCAGCAGCTTATTCCCTAGCGGGAGTGCAGATACGCAGTATTTT. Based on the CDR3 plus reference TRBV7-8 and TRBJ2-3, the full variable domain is GAGVSQSPRYKVAKRGQDVALRCDPISGHVSLFWYQQALGQGPEFLTYFQNEAQLDKSGLPSDRFFAERPEGSVSTLKIQRTQQEDSAVYLCASSLFPSGSADTQYFGPGTRLTVL.

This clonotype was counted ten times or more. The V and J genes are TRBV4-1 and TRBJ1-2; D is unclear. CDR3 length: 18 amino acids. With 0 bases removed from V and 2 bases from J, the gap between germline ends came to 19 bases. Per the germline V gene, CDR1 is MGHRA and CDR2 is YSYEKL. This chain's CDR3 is CASSQDSRALIRNYGYTF. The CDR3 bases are TGCGCCAGCAGCCAAGACTCGAGGGCCCTAATTCGGAACTATGGCTACACCTTC.

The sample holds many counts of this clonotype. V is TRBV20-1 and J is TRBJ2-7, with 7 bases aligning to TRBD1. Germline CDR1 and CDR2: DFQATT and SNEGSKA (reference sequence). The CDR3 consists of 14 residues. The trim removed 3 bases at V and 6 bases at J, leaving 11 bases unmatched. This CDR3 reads CSASERQGSAEQYF. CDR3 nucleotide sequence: TGCAGTGCTAGTGAACGACAGGGTTCCGCCGAGCAGTACTTC.

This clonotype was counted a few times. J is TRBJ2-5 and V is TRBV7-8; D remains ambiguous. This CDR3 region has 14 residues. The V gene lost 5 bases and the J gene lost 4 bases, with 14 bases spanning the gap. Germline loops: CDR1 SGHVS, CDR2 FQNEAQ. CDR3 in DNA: TGTGCCAGCAGCACCCCCCCCACGGCAGAGACCCAGTACTTC. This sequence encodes CASSTPPTAETQYF.

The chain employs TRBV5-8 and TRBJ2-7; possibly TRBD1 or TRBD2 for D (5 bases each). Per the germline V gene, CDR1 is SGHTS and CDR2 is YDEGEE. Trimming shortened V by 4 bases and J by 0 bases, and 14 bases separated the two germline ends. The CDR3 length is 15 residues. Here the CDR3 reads CASSPARDPSYEQYF. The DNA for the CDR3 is TGTGCCAGCAGCCCCGCCAGGGACCCCTCCTACGAGCAGTACTTC.

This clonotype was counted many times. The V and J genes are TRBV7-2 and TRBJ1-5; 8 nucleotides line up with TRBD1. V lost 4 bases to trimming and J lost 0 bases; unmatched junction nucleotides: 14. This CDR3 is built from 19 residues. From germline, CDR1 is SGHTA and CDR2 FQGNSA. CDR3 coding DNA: TGTGCCAGCAGCTCAGGACAGGGCGCTCCCTCATATAGCAATCAGCCCCAGCATTTT. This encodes CASSSGQGAPSYSNQPQHF.

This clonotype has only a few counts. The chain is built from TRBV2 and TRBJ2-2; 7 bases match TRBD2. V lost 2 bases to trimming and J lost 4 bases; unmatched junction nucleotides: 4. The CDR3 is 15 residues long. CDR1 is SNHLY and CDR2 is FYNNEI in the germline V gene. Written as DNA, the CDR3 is TGTGCCAGCAGTGAATTCAGGGAGGGCACCGGGGAGCTGTTTTTT. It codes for CASSEFREGTGELFF. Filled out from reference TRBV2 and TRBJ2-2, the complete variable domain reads EPEVTQTPSHQVTQMGQEVILRCVPISNHLYFYWYRQILGQKVEFLVSFYNNEISEKSEIFDDQFSVERPDGSNFTLKIRSTKLEDSAMYFCASSEFREGTGELFFGEGSRLTVL.

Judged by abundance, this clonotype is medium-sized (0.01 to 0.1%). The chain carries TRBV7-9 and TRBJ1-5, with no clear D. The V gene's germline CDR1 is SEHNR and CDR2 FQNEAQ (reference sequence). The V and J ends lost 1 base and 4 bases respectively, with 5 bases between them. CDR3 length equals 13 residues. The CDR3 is CASSLEQNQPQHF. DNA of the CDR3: TGTGCCAGCAGCTTAGAACAAAATCAGCCCCAGCATTTT.

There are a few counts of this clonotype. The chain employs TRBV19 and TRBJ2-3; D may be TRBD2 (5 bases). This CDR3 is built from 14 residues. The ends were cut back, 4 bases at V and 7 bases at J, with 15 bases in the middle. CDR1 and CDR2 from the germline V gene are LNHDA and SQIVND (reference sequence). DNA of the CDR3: TGTGCCAGTAGTACCAGCGGCGGAGTTTATACGCAGTATTTT. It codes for CASSTSGGVYTQYF.

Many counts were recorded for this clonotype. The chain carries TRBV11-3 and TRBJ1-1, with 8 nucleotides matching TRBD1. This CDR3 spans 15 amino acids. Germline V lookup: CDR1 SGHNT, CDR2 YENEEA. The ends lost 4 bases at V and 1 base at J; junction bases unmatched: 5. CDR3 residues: CASSSRQGSNTEAFF. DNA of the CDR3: TGTGCCAGCAGCTCTAGACAGGGGTCGAACACTGAAGCTTTCTTT.

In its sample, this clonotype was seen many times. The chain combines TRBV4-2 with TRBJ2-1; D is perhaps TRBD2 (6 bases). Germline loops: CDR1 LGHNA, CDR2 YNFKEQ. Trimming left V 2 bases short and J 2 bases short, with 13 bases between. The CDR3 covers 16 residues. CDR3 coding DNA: TGTGCCAGCAGCCAATTCCGGGACTTAGCCTACAATGAGCAGTTCTTC. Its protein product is CASSQFRDLAYNEQFF.

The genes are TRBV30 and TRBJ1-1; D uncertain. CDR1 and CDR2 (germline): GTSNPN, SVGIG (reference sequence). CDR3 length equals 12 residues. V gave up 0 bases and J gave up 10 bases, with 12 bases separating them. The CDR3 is CAWSVWTPTAFF. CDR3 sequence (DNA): TGTGCCTGGAGTGTATGGACTCCGACAGCTTTCTTT.

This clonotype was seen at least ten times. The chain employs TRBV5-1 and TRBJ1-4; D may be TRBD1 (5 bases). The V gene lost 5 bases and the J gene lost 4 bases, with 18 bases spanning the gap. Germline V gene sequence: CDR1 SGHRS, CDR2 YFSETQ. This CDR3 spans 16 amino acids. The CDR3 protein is CASSPGWGNLNEKLFF. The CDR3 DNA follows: TGCGCCAGCAGTCCCGGATGGGGGAACCTTAATGAAAAACTGTTTTTT.

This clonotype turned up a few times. The DNA for the CDR3 is TGTGCCAGCAGTCCGACAGGAGTTGCTAACTATGGCTACACCTTC. Its translation is CASSPTGVANYGYTF. J is TRBJ1-2 and V is TRBV7-2; D might be TRBD1 (6 bases). Trimming took off 6 bases at V and 0 bases at J, with 14 bases between the two ends. The CDR3 spans 15 residues. Germline lookup yields CDR1 SGHTA and CDR2 FQGNSA.

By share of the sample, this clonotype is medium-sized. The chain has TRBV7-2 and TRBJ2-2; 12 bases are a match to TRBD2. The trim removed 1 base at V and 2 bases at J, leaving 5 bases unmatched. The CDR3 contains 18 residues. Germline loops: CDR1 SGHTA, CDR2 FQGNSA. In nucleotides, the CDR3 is TGTGCCAGCAGCTTAGGCCCTAGCGGGAGGGCCAACACCGGGGAGCTGTTTTTT. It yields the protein CASSLGPSGRANTGELFF.

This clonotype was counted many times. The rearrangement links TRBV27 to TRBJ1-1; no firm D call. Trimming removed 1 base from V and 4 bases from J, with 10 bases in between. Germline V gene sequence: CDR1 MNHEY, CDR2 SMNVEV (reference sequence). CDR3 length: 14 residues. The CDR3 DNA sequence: TGTGCCAGCAGTTTATTAGCACGGAGCACTGAAGCTTTCTTT. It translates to CASSLLARSTEAFF.